This record concerns one TCR beta chain sequence. Its antigen target is currently unknown. The sample holds no much larger clone one base away, and base qualities are not on file. TCRbeta CDR3 regions were amplified from genomic DNA using the immunoSEQ Assay, a bias-controlled multiplex PCR. From the authors' description of their analysis: The number of nucleated cells in each sample was estimated by amplification of reference gene primers within the assay. To quantify the absolute abundance of each unique TCRbeta CDR3 rearrangement, sequence reads were collapsed and filtered. For each sample, productive Simpson clonality was calculated as the square root of Simpson's diversity index over productive rearrangements. TCRdb took this table from immuneACCESS and kept in-frame rearrangements with V and J called. Such tables lack part of the clones; where checked against another copy, unresolved V genes explain under half of the gap, and the rest is unexplained. V and J calls and clone size are as listed in that table; D and trimming were resolved from the DNA. Here the sample has 270,000 or so clones; around 90% occur a single time. 2.1% of the sample goes to the ten largest clones.

Including cysteine and phenylalanine, the CDR3 has 14 amino acids. Only the CDR3 portion is preserved as DNA: 42 bases, with reading frame beginning at the first base. From the germline V gene, CDR1 is SGHRS and CDR2 is YFSETQ. At the junction V is shortened by 2 bases and J by 2 bases, with 10 bases in between. These data are taken from a study of blood T cell repertoires in COVID-19 (dated by TCRdb to about 2020). Notes on the research overall: Collaborator samples came from the United States, Italy and Spain and covered acute and convalescent phases of COVID-19. Samples came from the ongoing ImmuneRACE study (first 160 participants) plus 1,254 subjects from 6 global collaborators. The prospective study material was composed of cDNA or gDNA derived from T cells, B-cell-depleted T cells, or PBMCs. Sample metadata almost always included a de-identified subject ID, COVID-19 status, age in years and sex. Where available, HLA class I and class II types were taken from metadata supplied by the sample provider and were not determined by assay-based typing. A freely available public database, intended as a resource for researchers studying the immune response to SARS-CoV-2, is where the repertoires were released. Subjects who had been exposed to COVID-19, were actively infected with it, or had recovered from it provided the deeply sampled blood TCRbeta repertoires that made up the dataset.

One collaborating source in Seattle enrolled patients while the patients were actively infected and followed the patients over time throughout the course of disease. Whole blood was collected in K2EDTA tubes by collaborating institutions according to the institutions' own protocols. Collaborator samples were shipped for TCRbeta analysis as frozen whole blood, isolated PBMCs, or DNA extracted from either sample type. Study-wide findings and limitations: How much clinical and demographic metadata was included differed by source and by participant, and the metadata was provided uncurated.

Material for sequencing was peripheral blood. The sequence derives from a woman aged 60-75 years with COVID-19, enrolled during active disease. The V gene is TRBV5-1 and the J gene is TRBJ1-2; the best D guess is TRBD1, with 5 bases matching. CDR3 protein: CASSFREGNYGYTF. At the DNA level, the sequence is TGCGCCAGCAGCTTCCGGGAGGGGAACTATGGCTACACCTTC. Extended through the reference TRBV5-1 and TRBJ1-2 proteins, this CDR3 yields the full variable domain: KAGVTQTPRYLIKTRGQQVTLSCSPISGHRSVSWYQQTPGQGLQFLFEYFSETQRNKGNFPGRFSGRQFSNSRSEMNVSTLELGDSALYLCASSFREGNYGYTFGSGTRLTVV.